The 13 T cell receptor beta chains in this list originate from one sample, sequenced in a study of blood T cell repertoires in COVID-19. The repertoire was sequenced with immunoSEQ multiplex PCR; TCRdb's copy has only in-frame clones and lacks some. The data hold more than 100,000 clones, with about 80% observed a single time. Specimen: PBMCs or T cells enriched from blood (not recorded which). The receptors derive from a man in his forties with acute COVID-19.

In DNA form, the CDR3 reads TGTGCCAGCAGCGTAGAGAAGGGGATTCGTGGCTACACCTTC. Translation gives CASSVEKGIRGYTF. The J gene is TRBJ1-2, the V gene TRBV9, with D possibly TRBD1 on 5 matching bases. The V and J ends lost 0 bases and 7 bases respectively, with 13 bases between them. CDR1 SGDLS and CDR2 YYNGEE come from the germline V gene. This CDR3 has 14 amino acids.

This chain's CDR3 is CASTLHRVTNSPLHF. The CDR3 DNA sequence: TGTGCCAGCACGTTACACAGGGTAACGAATTCACCCCTCCACTTT. This sequence joins TRBV27 and TRBJ1-6, with D possibly TRBD1 on 6 matching bases. CDR1 is MNHEY, CDR2 SMNVEV, per germline (reference sequence). This CDR3 spans 15 amino acids. Trimming left V 7 bases short and J 7 bases short, with 17 bases between.

This rearrangement joins TRBV19 to TRBJ1-1; D perhaps matches TRBD1 (5 bases). V shed 3 bases and J shed 7 bases, with 12 bases lying between them. The germline V gene encodes CDR1 LNHDA and CDR2 SQIVND (reference sequence). This CDR3 has 13 residues. In DNA, the CDR3 is TGTGCCAGTAGTATGGAAAGGGGCCTTGAAGCTTTCTTT. Protein: CASSMERGLEAFF.

This clone was counted a single time. The J gene is TRBJ2-3, the V gene TRBV11-2, with 10 bases fitting TRBD2. The V gene's germline CDR1 is SGHAT and CDR2 FQNNGV. V shed 1 base, J shed 4 bases, and the junction held 8 bases outside the gene matches. The CDR3 totals 17 residues. CDR3 nucleotide sequence: TGTGCCAGCAGCTTAGGTGTAGCAGCGGGGGGGCCAGATACGCAGTATTTT. Translated, it gives CASSLGVAAGGPDTQYF.

V usage is TRBV7-2 and J usage is TRBJ1-2, with 9 nucleotides matching TRBD1. This CDR3 comprises 15 residues. The ends lost 3 bases at V and 4 bases at J; junction bases unmatched: 6. CDR1 is SGHTA and CDR2 is FQGNSA in the germline V gene. Here the CDR3 DNA reads TGTGCCAGCAGCTTCGAAGGACAGGGGACCTATGGCTACACCTTC. This translates into CASSFEGQGTYGYTF.

The rearrangement uses TRBV7-9 and TRBJ2-3; D remains ambiguous. The CDR3 is 13 amino acids. The germline V gene has CDR1 SEHNR and CDR2 FQNEAQ (reference sequence). Trimming left V 1 base short and J 3 bases short, with 5 bases between. The CDR3 spells CASSLVDTDTQYF. DNA of the CDR3: TGTGCCAGCAGCTTAGTAGATACAGATACGCAGTATTTT.

V is TRBV3-1 (or the pseudogene TRBV3-2) and J is TRBJ2-5; perhaps TRBD1 as D (6 bases). The germline V gene has CDR1 LGHDT and CDR2 YNNKEL (reference sequence). Trimming took off 4 bases at V and 1 base at J, with 10 bases between the two ends. The CDR3 contains 14 residues. This CDR3 is CASSPRGFQETQYF. DNA of the CDR3: TGTGCCAGCAGCCCCAGGGGATTCCAAGAGACCCAGTACTTC.

The genes are TRBV28 and TRBJ1-5; no reliable D call. CDR1 is MDHEN and CDR2 is SYDVKM in the germline V gene. The CDR3 loop spans 13 amino acids. V was shortened by 3 bases and J by 7 bases, with 10 bases between the two germline ends. CDR3 region: CASSLGSTQPQHF. The CDR3 coding sequence is TGTGCCAGCAGTTTGGGGAGTACCCAGCCCCAGCATTTT.

V gene TRBV19 combines with J gene TRBJ1-4; a weak D match, TRBD1 (6 bases). This CDR3 spans 15 amino acids. The germline CDR1 and CDR2 sequences are LNHDA and SQIVND (reference sequence). With 4 bases removed from V and 6 bases from J, the gap between germline ends came to 15 bases. Here the CDR3 reads CASSTLVRGDEKLFF. Written as DNA, the CDR3 is TGTGCCAGTAGTACTCTGGTCAGGGGCGATGAAAAACTGTTTTTT.

J is TRBJ2-2 and V is TRBV7-9; 8 bases agree with TRBD1. CDR1 is SEHNR, CDR2 FQNEAQ, per germline (reference sequence). Trimming at V came to 5 bases and at J to 1 base, leaving 3 bases not matched to a gene. CDR3 size: 15 residues. The chain's CDR3 is CASSPGGGNTGELFF. The CDR3 DNA reads TGTGCCAGCAGCCCAGGGGGCGGGAACACCGGGGAGCTGTTTTTT.

The chain uses TRBV28 and TRBJ2-2; 8 bases are a match to TRBD1. CDR1 is MDHEN and CDR2 is SYDVKM in the germline V gene. The CDR3 consists of 17 residues. The V gene end was trimmed by 5 bases and the J gene end by 0 bases; junction bases not matched to a gene: 8. CDR3 amino acids: CASSGDRTQANTGELFF. The CDR3 nucleotides are TGTGCCAGCAGTGGGGACAGGACCCAGGCGAACACCGGGGAGCTGTTTTTT.

The CDR3 DNA reads TGCGCCAGCAGCCCACAGGGTTACACTGAAGCTTTCTTT. Its translation is CASSPQGYTEAFF. The chain joins TRBV5-1 to TRBJ1-1; D possibly corresponds to TRBD1 (6 bases). With 4 bases removed from V and 3 bases from J, the gap between germline ends came to 10 bases. The CDR3 covers 13 residues. CDR1 SGHRS and CDR2 YFSETQ come from the germline V gene.

V and J are TRBV20-1 and TRBJ1-1; D may be TRBD1 (6 bases). This CDR3 is 12 amino acids long. Germline V lookup: CDR1 DFQATT, CDR2 SNEGSKA (reference sequence). V lost 3 bases to trimming and J lost 4 bases, with 9 bases between them. CDR3 region: CSASEQGTEAFF. The DNA of the CDR3 is TGCAGTGCTAGTGAACAGGGCACTGAAGCTTTCTTT.